These T cell receptor beta chains were read from a single sample in a study of blood T cell repertoires in COVID-19. TCRdb's table, derived via immunoSEQ multiplex PCR, lists solely in-frame clones and lacks some. The table lists 90,000 to 100,000 clones, 70% to 90% of them singletons, with roughly 4.3% in the top ten. Sample: peripheral blood. These receptors were collected from a man between 65 and 85 years old with acute or convalescent COVID-19. Both conserved end residues are part of each CDR3.

TRBV5-6	CASSWPLAGGPGEQYF
TRBV5-4	CASSLVGGANYGYTF
TRBV6-1	CASSEIAGGRTDTQYF
TRBV19	CASSRRQGFGELFF
TRBV5-5	CASSLFDSPNTEAFF
TRBV7-6	CASSPGGPNTEAFF
TRBV5-1	CASSLEGGPAGTQYF
TRBV11-1	CASSPGQGWTEAFF
TRBV24-1	CATSDQGLEETQYF
TRBV5-1	CASRFTGTRNEKLFF
TRBV5-8	CASSPIGGNTEAFF
TRBV10-1	CASSEHGQGPTGELFF
TRBV19	CASTYLEGARNTEAFF
TRBV19	CASTRPGQPGNTIYF
TRBV3-1/TRBV3-2	CASSQARAGRGAEAFF
TRBV7-7	CASSISTGRNQPQHF
TRBV14	CASSSRNPTGEHYGYTF
TRBV6-5	CASIRGSQETQYF
TRBV29-1	CSVEEGTGNTEAFF
TRBV2	CASSKDRSSYEQYF
TRBV30	CAWSGGVNIQYF
TRBV5-1	CASSLVGQGDSGNTIYF
TRBV7-6	CASSPGLAGSNEQFF
TRBV3-1/TRBV3-2	CASSQVLVGGELFF
TRBV19	CASSMPGEAGGFQETQYF
TRBV5-4	CASSGGLAGVYEQYF
TRBV5-1	CASSAGPGGDEKLFF
TRBV5-6	CASSPIKSGGRFKETQYF
TRBV4-2	CASRKATTGELFF
TRBV10-3	CAISVRGALGSGDEQFF
TRBV25-1	CASSEYGEYTEAFF
TRBV7-7	CASSKDRDTEAFF